One sample yielded the 5 T cell receptor beta chains listed below, sequenced in a study of regulatory T cells in long-lasting Graves disease. The time point was: newly diagnosed GD, antithyroid drugs for less than 3 months. PBMCs were the source of the RNA used for TCR sequencing. HTBI primers from iRepertoire and Arm-PCR of CDR3 regions yielded the TCR beta libraries. MiXCR, run by TCRdb on the multiplex PCR reads, gives a single entry per CDR3 protein. The data contain approximately 490,000 distinct CDR3 sequences, about 16% of them seen just once; the ten biggest clones take up 12%. The same data also went into a second study, on T cells in Graves' hyperthyroidism and ophthalmopathy.

Here the sequenced sample was peripheral blood mononuclear cells (PBMCs), taken at new diagnosis, from a patient treated with antithyroid drugs. The origin of the receptors is a man aged 40-49 years with Graves disease.

Regarding this clonotype: This could be a read error, since a much larger clone is one nucleotide away. The CDR3 DNA reads as TGTGCCAGCAGTTGGGCCTACAATGAGCAGTTCTTC. Translation: CASSWAYNEQFF. This chain joins TRBV12-3 or TRBV12-4 and TRBJ2-1; D gene unclear. This CDR3 spans 12 amino acids. Trimming removed 4 bases from V and 2 bases from J, with 3 bases in between.

V gene TRBV7-9 combines with J gene TRBJ1-2; D might be TRBD1 (5 bases). The CDR3 loop spans 13 amino acids. With 5 bases removed from V and 4 bases from J, the gap between germline ends came to 11 bases. Germline CDR1 SEHNR, CDR2 FQNEAQ (reference sequence). The CDR3 region is CASSQGRFYGYTF. The CDR3 DNA reads as TGTGCCAGCAGCCAGGGACGGTTCTATGGCTACACCTTC.

This clonotype was detected many times. The chain links TRBV7-6 to TRBJ2-1; 9 nucleotides agree with TRBD2. J lost 4 bases, V lost 5 bases, and 6 bases had no gene match. The CDR3 runs 15 residues. CDR1 is SGHVS and CDR2 is FNYEAQ in the germline V gene. In DNA, the CDR3 is TGTGCCAGCAGCCAAGGTAGCGGGAGTTACAATGAGCAGTTCTTC. Translated: CASSQGSGSYNEQFF.

A remark on this clonotype: A much larger clone lies a single base off, so this may be a read error. This chain links TRBV10-3 with TRBJ2-3; D tentatively reads TRBD1 or TRBD2 (5 bases each). Trimming took 10 bases from V and 0 from J, leaving 14 bases between them. Germline loops: CDR1 ENHRY, CDR2 SYGVKD. CDR3 length equals 14 residues. CDR3 region: CATQGGSSTDTQYF. CDR3 DNA sequence: TGTGCCACCCAGGGCGGGTCTAGCACAGATACGCAGTATTTT.

Concerning this clonotype: One base away lies a much larger clone, so this may be a sequencing read error. The chain has TRBV12-3 or TRBV12-4 and TRBJ2-7; 11 bases map to TRBD2. CDR3 length: 15 amino acids. V trimming: 5 bases; J trimming: 7 bases; junction bases outside the gene matches: 10. CDR3 loop: CASSITGTSGGEQYF. Written as DNA, the CDR3 is TGTGCCAGCAGTATAACCGGGACTAGCGGTGGAGAGCAGTACTTC.